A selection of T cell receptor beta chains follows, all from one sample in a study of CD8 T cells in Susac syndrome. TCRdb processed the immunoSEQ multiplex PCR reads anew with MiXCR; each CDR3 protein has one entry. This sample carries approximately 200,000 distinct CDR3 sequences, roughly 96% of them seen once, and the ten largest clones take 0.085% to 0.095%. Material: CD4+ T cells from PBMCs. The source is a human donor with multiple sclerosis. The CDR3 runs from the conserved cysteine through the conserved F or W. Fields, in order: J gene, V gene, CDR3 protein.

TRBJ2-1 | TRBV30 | CAWSVWHSVRNEQFF
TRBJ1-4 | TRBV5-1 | CASSLQAATNEKLFF
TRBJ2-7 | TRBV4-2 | CASSQAGENYEQYF
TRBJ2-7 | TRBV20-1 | CSAEGEIHEQYF
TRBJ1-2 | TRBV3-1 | CASSQGQVAGYTF
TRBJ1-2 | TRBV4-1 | CASSQTGVGGYTF
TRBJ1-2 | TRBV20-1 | CSARYGYTF
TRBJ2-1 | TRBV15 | CATSRSSSGPSSYNEQFF
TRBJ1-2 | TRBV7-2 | CASSLGLGGNYGYTF
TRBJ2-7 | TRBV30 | CAWTRSGSSYEQYF
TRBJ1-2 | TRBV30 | CAWTRTYGYTF
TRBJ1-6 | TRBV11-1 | CASSLVRNSPLHF
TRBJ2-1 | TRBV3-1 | CASSRVSNEQFF
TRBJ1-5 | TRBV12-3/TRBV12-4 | CASTYRTGGQHF
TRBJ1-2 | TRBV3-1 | CASSQELTGRYTF
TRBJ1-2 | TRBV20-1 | CSARTGSFYGYTF
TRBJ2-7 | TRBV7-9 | CASSPLQASTYEQYF
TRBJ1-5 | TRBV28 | CASSLQYQPQHF
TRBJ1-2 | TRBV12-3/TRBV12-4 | CASSSIDRVDYGYTF
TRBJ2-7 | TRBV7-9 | CASSFAGSYEQYF
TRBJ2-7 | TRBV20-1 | CSALERGAYEQYF
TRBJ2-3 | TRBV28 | CASYVTGPEDTQYF
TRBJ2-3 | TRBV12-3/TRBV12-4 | CASSSRYGQYF
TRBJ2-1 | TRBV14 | CASSQPGLRYNEQFF
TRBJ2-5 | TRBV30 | CAWSTGEAQYF
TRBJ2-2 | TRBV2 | CASSRDRRTGELFF
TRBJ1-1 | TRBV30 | CAWSVRRDGEAFF
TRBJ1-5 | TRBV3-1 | CAPRGNQPQHF
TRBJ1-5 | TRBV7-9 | CASSARTDQPQHF
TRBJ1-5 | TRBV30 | CAWSPRDRGLSQPQHF
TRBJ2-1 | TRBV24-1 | CATSDFRGHEQFF
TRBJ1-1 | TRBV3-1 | CASSQTGQALTEAFF
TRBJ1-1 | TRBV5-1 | CASSLLQGTDTEAFF
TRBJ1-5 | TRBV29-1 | CSVAHAGAAPQHF
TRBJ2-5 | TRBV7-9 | CASSLVEETQYF
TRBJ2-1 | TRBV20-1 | CSASEGADEQFF
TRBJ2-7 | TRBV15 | CATSREGRGSHEQYF
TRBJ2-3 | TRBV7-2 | CASKASGRPDTQYF
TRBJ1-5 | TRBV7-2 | CASSLARLGPQHF
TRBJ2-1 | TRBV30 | CAWTGMYEQFF
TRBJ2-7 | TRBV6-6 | CASIQGGVAGSYEQYF
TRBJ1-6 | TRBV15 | CATSDPYKGPLHF
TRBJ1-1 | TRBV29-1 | CSAGGRNTEAFF
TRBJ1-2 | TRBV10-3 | CAISESPVDRYGYTF
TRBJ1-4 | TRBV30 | CAWSRTSGEKLFF
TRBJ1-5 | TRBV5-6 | CASSLDDSNQPQHF
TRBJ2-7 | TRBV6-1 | CASTDRWSSYEQYF
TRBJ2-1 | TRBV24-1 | CATSDSTGGSYNEQFF
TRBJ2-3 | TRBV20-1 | CSARVRGSDTQYF
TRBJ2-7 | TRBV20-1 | CSARDPVLDLEQYF
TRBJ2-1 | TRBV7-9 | CASSRTGTRHNEQFF
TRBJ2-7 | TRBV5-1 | CASSRGRPTYYFYEQYF
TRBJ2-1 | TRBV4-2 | CASSQGLADYNEQFF
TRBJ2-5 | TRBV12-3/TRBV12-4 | CASSLRGAGKETQYF
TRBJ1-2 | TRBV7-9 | CASSLAGQYGYTF